This TCR beta chain was captured in a study of molecular identifiers for immune sequencing clone quantification. Study as a whole: The replicate experiment used RNA from roughly 20,000 or 100,000 naive CD8 cells. This RNA was split into five aliquots, and four of them were sequenced. Study outcomes and limitations: Spiked-in Jurkat TCR RNA corresponding to one cell was reported as detectable against 1 million or so naive cells. Whereas clones above 20 RNA copies held under 1% of naive-cell molecules, they held over 97% of effector molecules.

Germline V gene data show CDR1 as SEHNR and CDR2 as FQNEAQ (reference sequence). This CDR3 spans 13 amino acids. V was shortened by 3 bases and J by 5 bases, with 8 bases between the two germline ends. MiXCR, run by TCRdb on the PCR reads, gives a single entry per CDR3 protein. The profile shows roughly 630,000 distinct CDR3 sequences, about 25% of them singletons. As to this clonotype: Its antigen is undetermined.

The receptor's source is a human donor in good health. Some libraries in this study had Jurkat cell RNA spiked in. The V and J genes are TRBV7-9 and TRBJ1-5; D gene unclear. Sequenced input: naive CD8+ T cells from blood, with Jurkat cell RNA spiked in. The subset: FACS-sorted CD8+CD4-CCR7+CD45RA+ naive T cells. CDR3 protein: CASSFSDYQPQHF. In DNA form, the CDR3 reads TGTGCCAGCAGCTTTAGTGATTATCAGCCCCAGCATTTT.